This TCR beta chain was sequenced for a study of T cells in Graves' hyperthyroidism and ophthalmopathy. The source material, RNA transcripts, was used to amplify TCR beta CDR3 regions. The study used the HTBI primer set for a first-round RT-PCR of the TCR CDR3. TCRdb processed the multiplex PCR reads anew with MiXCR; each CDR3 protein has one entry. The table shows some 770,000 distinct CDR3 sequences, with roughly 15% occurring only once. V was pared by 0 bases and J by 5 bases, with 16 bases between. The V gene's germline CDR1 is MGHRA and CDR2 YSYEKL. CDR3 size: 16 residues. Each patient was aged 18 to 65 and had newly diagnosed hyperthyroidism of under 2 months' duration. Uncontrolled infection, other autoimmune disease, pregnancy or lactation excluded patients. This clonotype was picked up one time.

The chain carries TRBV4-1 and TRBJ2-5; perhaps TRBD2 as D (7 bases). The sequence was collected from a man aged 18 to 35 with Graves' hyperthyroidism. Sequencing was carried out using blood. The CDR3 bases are TGCGCCAGCAGCCAAGAAGGTCGAGGGAGGGGGGAGACCCAGTACTTC. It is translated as CASSQEGRGRGETQYF.